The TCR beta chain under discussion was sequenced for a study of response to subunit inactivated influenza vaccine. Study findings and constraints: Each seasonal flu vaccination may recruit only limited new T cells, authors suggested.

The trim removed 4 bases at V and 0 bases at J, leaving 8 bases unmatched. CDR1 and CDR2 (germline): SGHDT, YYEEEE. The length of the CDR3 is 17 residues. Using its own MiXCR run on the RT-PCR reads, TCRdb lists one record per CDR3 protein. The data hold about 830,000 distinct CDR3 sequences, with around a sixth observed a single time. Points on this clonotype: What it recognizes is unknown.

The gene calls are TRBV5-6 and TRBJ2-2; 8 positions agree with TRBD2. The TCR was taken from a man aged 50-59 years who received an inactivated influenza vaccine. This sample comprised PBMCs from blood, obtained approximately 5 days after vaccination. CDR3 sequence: CASSLPSGGPNTGELFF. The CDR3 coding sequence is TGTGCCAGCAGCCTTCCCAGCGGGGGCCCGAACACCGGGGAGCTGTTTTTT.